This TCR beta chain was captured by sequencing in a study of blood T cell repertoires in COVID-19. For the study at large: Specimens from acute and convalescent COVID-19 originated in the United States, Italy and Spain.

Germline V gives CDR1 MNHEY, CDR2 SVGEGT. The V gene lost 7 bases and the J gene lost 6 bases, with 12 bases spanning the gap. The CDR3 totals 13 residues. Here immunoSEQ multiplex PCR was the method, and the copy in TCRdb shows in-frame clones only, minus some. The sample shows under 150,000 clones, 88% of them seen only once. The participants were between about 18 and 90 years old and came from roughly 24 US areas. This clone was found once. The clonotype comes from a woman in her twenties or thirties with acute COVID-19. Sequencing input: PBMCs or T cells enriched from blood (not recorded which). The chain carries TRBV6-2 or TRBV6-3 and TRBJ2-2, with a tentative D call TRBD1 (6 bases). CDR3 nucleotides: TGTGCCAGCATCCCAGAGGGGGCCGGGGAGCTGTTTTTT. It codes for CASIPEGAGELFF.